This TCR beta chain was recorded in a study of shared clonotypes between healthy human individuals. CD4+ cells underwent separation, giving CD45RA+ naive and CD45RA-negative memory subsets. Assay used: immunoSEQ multiplex PCR; TCRdb lists only in-frame clones, some missing. Of about 730,000 clones in the sample, roughly two thirds are singletons; the top ten hold under 2%. Overall study results and limits: Non-shared clonotypes were found to have lower generation probabilities than the clonotypes that were shared by all four of the sorted-subset donors.

The CDR3 loop spans 14 amino acids. Germline V lookup: CDR1 MNHEY, CDR2 SMNVEV (reference sequence). Trimming left V 2 bases short and J 5 bases short, with 12 bases between. With regard to this clone: Its antigen is unknown.

This sequence was found in a woman between 25 and 40 years old in good health. V gene TRBV27 combines with J gene TRBJ2-5; tentative D call: TRBD2 (6 bases). The source material was memory CD4+ T cells sorted from blood. Stated subset: CD45RA-negative fraction. The CDR3 sequence: CASSLAGRSETQYF. DNA for the CDR3: TGTGCCAGCAGTTTAGCGGGACGTTCGGAGACCCAGTACTTC.